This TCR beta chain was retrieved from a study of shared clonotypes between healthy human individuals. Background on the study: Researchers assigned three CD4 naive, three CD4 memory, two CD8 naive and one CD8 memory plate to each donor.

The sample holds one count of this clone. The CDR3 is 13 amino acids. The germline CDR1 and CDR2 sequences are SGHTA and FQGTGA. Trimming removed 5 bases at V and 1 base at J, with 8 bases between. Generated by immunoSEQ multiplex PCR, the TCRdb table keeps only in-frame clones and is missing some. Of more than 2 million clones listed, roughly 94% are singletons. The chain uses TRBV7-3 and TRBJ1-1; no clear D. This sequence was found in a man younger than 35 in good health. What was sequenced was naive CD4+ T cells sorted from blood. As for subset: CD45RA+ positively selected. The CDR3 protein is CASSHDRNTEAFF. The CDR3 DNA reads TGTGCCAGCAGCCACGACCGGAACACTGAAGCTTTCTTT.